One TCR beta chain is described in this entry. The data stem from a study of blood T cell repertoires in COVID-19. Study background: Some COVID-19 samples were acute and others convalescent; all came from the United States, Italy and Spain. PBMCs, B-cell-depleted T cells, or T cells provided the cDNA or gDNA that made up the material.

The germline V gene encodes CDR1 SGHKS and CDR2 YYEKEE (reference sequence). This CDR3 comprises 16 residues. After removal of 4 bases from V and 0 bases from J, the junction contained 6 bases not matched to a gene. Original data processing: Amplification of reference gene primers provided the estimated nucleated cell counts. TCRdb keeps only in-frame clones here, not all; method: immunoSEQ multiplex PCR. The V and J calls and clone size were taken over from that table, and D and trimming were inferred from the DNA. There are about 35,000 clones in the sample; over 75% occur only once, and 40% to 45% lies in the top ten.

V is TRBV5-5 and J is TRBJ1-5, with 8 positions matching TRBD1. The TCR originated in a human donor in a cohort sampled during active COVID-19. The specimen was peripheral blood. The CDR3 bases are TGTGCCAGCAGCCTACAGGGGGAGTATAGCAATCAGCCCCAGCATTTT. Translation gives CASSLQGEYSNQPQHF. Supplemented by reference TRBV5-5 and TRBJ1-5, the full variable domain reads DAGVTQSPTHLIKTRGQQVTLRCSPISGHKSVSWYQQVLGQGPQFIFQYYEKEERGRGNFPDRFSARQFPNYSSELNVNALLLGDSALYLCASSLQGEYSNQPQHFGDGTRLSIL.